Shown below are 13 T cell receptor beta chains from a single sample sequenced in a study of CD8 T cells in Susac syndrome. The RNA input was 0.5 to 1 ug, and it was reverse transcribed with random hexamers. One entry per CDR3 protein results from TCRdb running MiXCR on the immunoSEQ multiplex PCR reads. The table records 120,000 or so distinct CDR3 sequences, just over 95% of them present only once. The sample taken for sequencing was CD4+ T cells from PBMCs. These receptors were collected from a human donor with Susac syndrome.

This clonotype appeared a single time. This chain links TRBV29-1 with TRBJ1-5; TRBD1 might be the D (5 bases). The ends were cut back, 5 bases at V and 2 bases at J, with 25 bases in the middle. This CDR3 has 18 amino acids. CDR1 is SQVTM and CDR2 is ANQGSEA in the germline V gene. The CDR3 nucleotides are TGCAGCGTTATAATCTCAGGGTCTAATATCGGTGGCAATCAGCCCCAGCATTTT. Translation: CSVIISGSNIGGNQPQHF. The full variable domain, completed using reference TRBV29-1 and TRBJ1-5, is SAVISQKPSRDICQRGTSLTIQCQVDSQVTMMFWYRQQPGQSLTLIATANQGSEATYESGFVIDKFPISRPNLTFSTLTVSNMSPEDSSIYLCSVIISGSNIGGNQPQHFGDGTRLSIL.

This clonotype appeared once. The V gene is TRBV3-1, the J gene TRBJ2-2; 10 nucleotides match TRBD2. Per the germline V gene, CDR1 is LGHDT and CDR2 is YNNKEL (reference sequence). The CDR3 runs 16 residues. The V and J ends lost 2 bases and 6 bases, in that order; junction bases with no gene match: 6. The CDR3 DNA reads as TGTGCCAGCAGCCAATTTCTAGCGGGAGTATCCGGGGAGCTGTTTTTT. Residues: CASSQFLAGVSGELFF.

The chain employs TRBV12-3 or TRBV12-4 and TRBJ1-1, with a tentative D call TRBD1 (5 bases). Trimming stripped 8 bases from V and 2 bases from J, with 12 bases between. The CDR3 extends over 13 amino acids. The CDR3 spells CASLGDFNTEAFF. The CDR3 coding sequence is TGTGCCAGCCTCGGGGACTTCAACACTGAAGCTTTCTTT.

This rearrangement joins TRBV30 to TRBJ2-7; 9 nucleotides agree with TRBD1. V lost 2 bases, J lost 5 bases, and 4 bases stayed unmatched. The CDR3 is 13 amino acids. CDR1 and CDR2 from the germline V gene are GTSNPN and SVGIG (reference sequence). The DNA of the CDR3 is TGTGCCTGGAGTTACAGGGGGCTCCACGAGCAGTACTTC. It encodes CAWSYRGLHEQYF.

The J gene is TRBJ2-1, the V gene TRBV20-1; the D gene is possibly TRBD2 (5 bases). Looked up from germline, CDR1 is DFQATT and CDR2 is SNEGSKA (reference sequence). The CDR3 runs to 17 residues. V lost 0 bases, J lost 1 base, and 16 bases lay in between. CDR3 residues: CSARDRGSRRSYNEQFF. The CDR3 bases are TGCAGTGCTAGAGATCGGGGAAGTAGGCGGTCCTACAATGAGCAGTTCTTC.

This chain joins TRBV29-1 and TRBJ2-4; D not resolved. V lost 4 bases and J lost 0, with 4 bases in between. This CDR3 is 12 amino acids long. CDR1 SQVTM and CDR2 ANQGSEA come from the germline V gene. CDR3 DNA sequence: TGCAGCGTTGTAACAGCCAAAAACATTCAGTACTTC. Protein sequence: CSVVTAKNIQYF.

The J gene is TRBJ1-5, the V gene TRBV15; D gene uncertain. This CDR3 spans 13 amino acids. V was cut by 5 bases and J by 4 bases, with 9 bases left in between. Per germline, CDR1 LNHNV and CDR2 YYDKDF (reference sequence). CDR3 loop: CATSSVRNQPQHF. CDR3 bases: TGTGCCACCAGCTCGGTGAGGAATCAGCCCCAGCATTTT.

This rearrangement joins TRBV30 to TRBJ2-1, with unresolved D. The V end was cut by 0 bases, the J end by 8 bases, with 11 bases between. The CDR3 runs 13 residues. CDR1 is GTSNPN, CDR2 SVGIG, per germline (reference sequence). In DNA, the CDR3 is TGTGCCTGGAGTGTTTCCTCGGGCTATGAGCAGTTCTTC. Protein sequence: CAWSVSSGYEQFF. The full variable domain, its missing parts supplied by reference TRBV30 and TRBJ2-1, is SQTIHQWPATLVQPVGSPLSLECTVEGTSNPNLYWYRQAAGRGLQLLFYSVGIGQISSEVPQNLSASRPQDRQFILSSKKLLLSDSGFYLCAWSVSSGYEQFFGPGTRLTVL.

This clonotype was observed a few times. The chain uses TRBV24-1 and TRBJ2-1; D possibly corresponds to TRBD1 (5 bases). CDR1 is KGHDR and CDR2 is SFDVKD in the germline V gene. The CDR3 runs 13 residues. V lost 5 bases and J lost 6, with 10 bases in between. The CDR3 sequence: CATSGQFGNEQFF. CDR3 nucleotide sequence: TGTGCCACCAGTGGACAGTTCGGCAATGAGCAGTTCTTC.

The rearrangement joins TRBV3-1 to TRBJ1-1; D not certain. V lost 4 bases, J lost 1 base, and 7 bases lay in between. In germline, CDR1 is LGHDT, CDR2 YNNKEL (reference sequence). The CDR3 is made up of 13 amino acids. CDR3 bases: TGTGCCAGCAGCCTCCTCACGAACACTGAAGCTTTCTTT. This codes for CASSLLTNTEAFF.

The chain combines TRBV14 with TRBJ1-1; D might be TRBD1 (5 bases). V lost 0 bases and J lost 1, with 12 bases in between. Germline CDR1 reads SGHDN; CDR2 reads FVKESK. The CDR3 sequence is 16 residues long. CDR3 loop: CASSQDSKGPNTEAFF. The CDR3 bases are TGTGCCAGCAGCCAAGATTCGAAGGGGCCGAACACTGAAGCTTTCTTT.

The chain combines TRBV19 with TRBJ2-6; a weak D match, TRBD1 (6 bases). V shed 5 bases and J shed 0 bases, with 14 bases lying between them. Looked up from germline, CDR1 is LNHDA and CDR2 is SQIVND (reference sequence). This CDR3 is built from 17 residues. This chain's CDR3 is CASSPTGTASGANVLTF. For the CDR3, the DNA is TGTGCCAGTAGTCCGACAGGTACTGCCTCTGGGGCCAACGTCCTGACTTTC.

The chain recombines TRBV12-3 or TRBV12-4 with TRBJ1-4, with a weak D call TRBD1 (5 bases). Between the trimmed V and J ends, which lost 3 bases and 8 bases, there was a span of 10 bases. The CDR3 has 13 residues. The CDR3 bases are TGTGCCAGCAGTTTGGGGACCGGGGAAAAACTGTTTTTT. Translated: CASSLGTGEKLFF.